The next 21 T cell receptor beta chains were all read from a single sample in a study of blood T cell repertoires in COVID-19. The table came from immunoSEQ multiplex PCR; TCRdb's copy has only in-frame clones and leaves some out. This sample has 150,000 or so clones, with roughly 80% found just once. Sequenced: peripheral blood. All receptors come from a middle-aged woman with COVID-19, enrolled during active disease.

The V gene is TRBV5-6, the J gene TRBJ2-7, with D perhaps TRBD1 (5 bases). CDR3 length: 13 amino acids. V lost 0 bases and J 4 bases, leaving 8 bases between the germline ends. CDR1 is SGHDT, CDR2 YYEEEE, per germline. The CDR3 DNA follows: TGTGCCAGCAGCTTGGTCCAGGGTTACGAGCAGTACGTC. Translation gives CASSLVQGYEQYV.

This rearrangement joins TRBV4-1 to TRBJ2-7, with D possibly matching TRBD1 (6 bases). The CDR3 loop spans 12 amino acids. Trimming left V 5 bases short and J 4 bases short, with 9 bases between. The V gene's germline CDR1 is MGHRA and CDR2 YSYEKL. CDR3 in amino acids: CASSWQGYEQYF. CDR3 sequence (DNA): TGCGCCAGCAGCTGGCAGGGGTACGAGCAGTACTTC.

The chain uses TRBV15 and TRBJ2-1; TRBD2 matches at 7 bases. Germline CDR1 reads LNHNV; CDR2 reads YYDKDF (reference sequence). The CDR3 is 18 residues long. J lost 9 bases, V lost 2 bases, and 19 bases had no gene match. The CDR3 DNA reads as TGTGCCACCAGCAGAAGGAATCTAGGGCGGGAGATCGTCAGTGAGCAGTTCTTC. It yields the protein CATSRRNLGREIVSEQFF.

The chain links TRBV28 to TRBJ2-2; maybe TRBD1 (6 bases). The CDR3 has 13 amino acids. Germline assignment: CDR1 MDHEN and CDR2 SYDVKM. The CDR3 loop is CSGQSRDTGELFF. The CDR3 nucleotides read TGTTCCGGACAGTCCCGGGACACCGGGGAGCTGTTTTTT.

The CDR3: CASSQDPYTGELFF. For the CDR3, the DNA is TGTGCCAGCAGCCAAGATCCGTACACCGGGGAGCTGTTTTTT. The chain carries TRBV4-2 and TRBJ2-2, with unresolved D. CDR1 and CDR2 (germline): LGHNA, YNFKEQ. The CDR3 loop spans 14 amino acids. V was cut by 0 bases and J by 3 bases, with 5 bases left in between.

This clone was seen once. The rearrangement uses TRBV7-9 and TRBJ2-2; D gene uncertain. With 1 base removed from V and 0 bases from J, the gap between germline ends came to 6 bases. The CDR3 has 15 amino acids. Germline assignment: CDR1 SEHNR and CDR2 FQNEAQ (reference sequence). CDR3 in DNA: TGTGCCAGCAGCTTAGGGTCAGCGAACACCGGGGAGCTGTTTTTT. It specifies CASSLGSANTGELFF.

The chain carries TRBV3-1 (or the pseudogene TRBV3-2) and TRBJ1-1; no reliable D call. The germline gives CDR1 LGHDT, CDR2 YNNKEL (reference sequence). This CDR3 has 13 residues. V lost 3 bases to trimming and J lost 3 bases, with 8 bases between them. The CDR3 DNA reads as TGTGCCAGCAGCCACCGCCCGGACACTGAAGCTTTCTTT. As protein: CASSHRPDTEAFF.

V usage is TRBV7-9 and J usage is TRBJ2-7, with D possibly matching TRBD2 (7 bases). With 4 bases removed from V and 3 bases from J, the gap between germline ends came to 10 bases. CDR3 length equals 13 residues. In germline, CDR1 is SEHNR, CDR2 FQNEAQ (reference sequence). CDR3 bases: TGTGCCAGCAGCTGGGGGGGCAACTACGAGCAGTACTTC. This sequence encodes CASSWGGNYEQYF.

Written as DNA, the CDR3 is TGTGCCATCAGTAGGACAGAAAACACTGAAGCTTTCTTT. Amino acids: CAISRTENTEAFF. This chain uses TRBV10-3 with TRBJ1-1; TRBD1 might be the D (6 bases). CDR3 length equals 13 residues. Germline CDR1 and CDR2: ENHRY and SYGVKD. Trimming removed 5 bases from V and 2 bases from J, with 9 bases in between.

The chain links TRBV6-5 to TRBJ2-3; weak D call: TRBD2 (7 bases). The CDR3 spans 16 residues. Trimming left V 2 bases short and J 2 bases short, with 14 bases between. CDR1 is MNHEY and CDR2 is SVGAGI in the germline V gene. The CDR3 DNA sequence: TGTGCCAGCAGTTACCGGGGGGCGGCCCCCACAGATACGCAGTATTTT. This gives the protein CASSYRGAAPTDTQYF.

In its sample, this clone was seen once. This rearrangement joins TRBV13 to TRBJ1-4; the D gene is possibly TRBD1 (6 bases). Trimming took off 5 bases at V and 10 bases at J, with 26 bases between the two ends. Looked up from germline, CDR1 is PRHDT and CDR2 is FYEKMQ (reference sequence). This CDR3 region has 17 residues. The CDR3: CASSRSRGAGVKVKLFF. Here the CDR3 DNA reads TGTGCCAGCAGCCGAAGTCGGGGCGCAGGGGTCAAGGTAAAACTGTTTTTT.

The chain uses TRBV29-1 and TRBJ1-2; tentative D call: TRBD1 (5 bases). Germline V gives CDR1 SQVTM, CDR2 ANQGSEA. V was clipped by 3 bases and J by 3 bases, with 17 bases between them. The CDR3 covers 15 residues. CDR3 protein: CSVDRAAGYDYGYTF. The DNA of the CDR3 is TGCAGCGTTGATAGGGCGGCAGGGTACGACTATGGCTACACCTTC.

The chain combines TRBV2 with TRBJ2-2, with TRBD1 as a possible D gene (6 bases). The CDR3 length is 15 residues. In germline, CDR1 is SNHLY, CDR2 FYNNEI. Trimming shortened V by 4 bases and J by 5 bases, and 14 bases separated the two germline ends. CDR3 residues: CASSAQGPTTGELFF. For the CDR3, the DNA is TGTGCCAGCAGTGCACAGGGACCAACAACCGGGGAGCTGTTTTTT.

The V and J genes are TRBV19 and TRBJ2-3; D might be TRBD2 (6 bases). CDR1 is LNHDA, CDR2 SQIVND, per germline (reference sequence). This CDR3 spans 16 amino acids. Deletions cut 5 bases from V and 3 bases from J, with 18 bases between. DNA of the CDR3: TGTGCCAGTAGTCCCGATGTGACCGGAGGGACAGATACGCAGTATTTT. Protein: CASSPDVTGGTDTQYF.

The rearrangement joins TRBV12-3 or TRBV12-4 to TRBJ2-1; D is possibly TRBD1 (5 bases). V was pared by 3 bases and J by 7 bases, with 10 bases between. The CDR3 loop spans 13 amino acids. The CDR3 DNA is TGTGCCAGCAGTTTGGCCAGGACAAATGAGCAGTTCTTC. Its translation is CASSLARTNEQFF.

This chain uses TRBV10-1 with TRBJ2-1; D is ambiguous. This CDR3 contains 14 residues. In germline, CDR1 is WNHNN, CDR2 SYGVQD (reference sequence). V was trimmed by 0 bases and J by 12 bases, leaving 15 bases between them. CDR3: CASSESPQRAGQFF. DNA of the CDR3: TGCGCCAGCAGTGAGTCCCCCCAACGAGCAGGGCAGTTCTTC.

This clone was counted once. V and J are TRBV19 and TRBJ2-3; TRBD2 might be the D (6 bases). The CDR3 length is 20 residues. Trimming took off 3 bases at V and 2 bases at J, with 27 bases between the two ends. Germline lookup yields CDR1 LNHDA and CDR2 SQIVND (reference sequence). The CDR3 DNA reads TGTGCCAGTAGTATGGCCCTAAACCGGGACTTCCATAAAATCACAGATACGCAGTATTTT. Translation: CASSMALNRDFHKITDTQYF.

This chain joins TRBV2 and TRBJ2-5, with 10 bases fitting TRBD2. With 7 bases clipped from V and 5 bases from J, the junction kept 4 bases outside the gene matches. Germline CDR1 reads SNHLY; CDR2 reads FYNNEI. The CDR3 is 13 amino acids. The CDR3 DNA follows: TGTGCCAGCAAGCGGGAGGGCCGGGAGACCCAGTACTTC. Protein product: CASKREGRETQYF.

The chain combines TRBV10-3 with TRBJ1-2; 7 nucleotides align to TRBD1. The V gene's germline CDR1 is ENHRY and CDR2 SYGVKD. V lost 2 bases, J lost 3 bases, and 6 bases stayed unmatched. This CDR3 has 15 amino acids. The CDR3 coding sequence is TGTGCCATCAGTGAGGCCCCGGGACAGCACTATGGCTACACCTTC. This translates into CAISEAPGQHYGYTF.

The chain recombines TRBV6-6 with TRBJ1-1, with D perhaps matching TRBD1 (5 bases). Germline lookup yields CDR1 MNHNY and CDR2 SVGAGI (reference sequence). The V and J ends lost 0 bases and 2 bases respectively, with 10 bases between them. The CDR3 runs 15 residues. The chain's CDR3 is CASSYSGRANTEAFF. CDR3 bases: TGTGCCAGCAGTTACTCCGGCAGGGCCAACACTGAAGCTTTCTTT.

The rearrangement uses TRBV19 and TRBJ1-2; D is undetermined. Between the trimmed V and J ends, which lost 1 base and 7 bases, there was a span of 13 bases. The germline gives CDR1 LNHDA, CDR2 SQIVND (reference sequence). The CDR3 runs to 14 residues. The CDR3, as DNA: TGTGCCAGTAGTATAGGGGCGGGTGAGCGTGGCTACACCTTC. It specifies CASSIGAGERGYTF.